Listed here are 29 T cell receptor beta chains from one sample, sequenced in a study of blood T cell repertoires in COVID-19 (dated by TCRdb to the early 2020s). The library was prepared using the immunoSEQ multiplex PCR assay. TCRdb obtained this table from immuneACCESS and retained in-frame rearrangements with V and J assigned. These tables miss some clones; where compared with another copy, unresolved V genes account for less than half of the shortfall, and the remainder is unexplained. Within this sample are over 250,000 clones, with about 89% of them counted one time only. Clones ranked in the top ten supply 5.3% of the sample. The sequencing input was PBMCs or T cells enriched from blood (not recorded which). These receptors were taken from a woman aged 25 to 45 who had recovered from COVID-19.

This chain links TRBV25-1 with TRBJ1-2, with D uncertain. Looked up from germline, CDR1 is MGHDK and CDR2 is SYGVNS. This CDR3 is 13 amino acids long. The V end was cut by 5 bases, the J end by 3 bases, with 10 bases between. The CDR3 DNA sequence: TGTGCCAGCAGTCCTGCGGGAGACTATGGCTACACCTTC. Translating gives CASSPAGDYGYTF.

V gene TRBV11-2 combines with J gene TRBJ2-7; TRBD1 might be the D (6 bases). From germline, CDR1 is SGHAT and CDR2 FQNNGV. This CDR3 has 13 amino acids. Trimming left V 0 bases short and J 7 bases short, with 10 bases between. CDR3 sequence (DNA): TGTGCCAGCAGCTTAGAGGGACATGCGGAGCAGTACTTC. It yields the protein CASSLEGHAEQYF.

The sample holds one count of this clone. This rearrangement joins TRBV2 to TRBJ2-5; 7 bases line up with TRBD1. Trimming at V came to 9 bases and at J to 3 bases, leaving 7 bases not matched to a gene. CDR3 length: 13 amino acids. Germline lookup yields CDR1 SNHLY and CDR2 FYNNEI. The CDR3 loop reads CARAHRGEETQYF. The CDR3 DNA follows: TGTGCCAGGGCCCACAGGGGTGAAGAGACCCAGTACTTC.

V usage is TRBV5-1 and J usage is TRBJ2-3; D is ambiguous. CDR3 length: 15 residues. Trimming pared 4 bases from V and 0 bases from J, leaving 12 bases between. Germline CDR1 reads SGHRS; CDR2 reads YFSETQ. In nucleotides, the CDR3 is TGCGCCAGCAGCCTCCTCGAGCCAAGCACAGATACGCAGTATTTT. Its protein product is CASSLLEPSTDTQYF.

In its sample, this clone was seen once. Written as DNA, the CDR3 is TGTGCCAGCAGCCGGTTAGGGACAGAATCGTATGGCTACACCTTC. It is translated as CASSRLGTESYGYTF. This chain uses TRBV7-9 with TRBJ1-2; the match to TRBD1 covers 7 bases. CDR1 and CDR2 from the germline V gene are SEHNR and FQNEAQ (reference sequence). The V and J ends lost 5 bases and 5 bases, in that order; junction bases with no gene match: 11. The CDR3 spans 15 residues.

V is TRBV29-1 and J is TRBJ2-1; possibly TRBD2 for D (5 bases). Trimming took 5 bases from V and 0 from J, leaving 11 bases between them. The germline V gene encodes CDR1 SQVTM and CDR2 ANQGSEA. This CDR3 contains 14 residues. The CDR3 DNA is TGCAGCGTTCGAGGGCTAAGCTCCTACAATGAGCAGTTCTTC. This encodes CSVRGLSSYNEQFF.

V gene TRBV2 combines with J gene TRBJ1-5, with D perhaps matching TRBD1 (6 bases). CDR1 and CDR2 (germline): SNHLY, FYNNEI. There are 13 residues in the CDR3. The V end was cut by 3 bases, the J end by 5 bases, with 8 bases between. CDR3 protein: CASSDPGDQPQHF. The CDR3 DNA reads as TGTGCCAGCAGTGATCCAGGGGATCAGCCCCAGCATTTT.

The chain joins TRBV4-2 to TRBJ1-2; D uncertain. Germline CDR1 LGHNA, CDR2 YNFKEQ. The CDR3 extends over 14 amino acids. V was shortened by 2 bases and J by 4 bases, with 11 bases between the two germline ends. The CDR3 DNA is TGTGCCAGCAGCCAAAGTTCAGGATTCTATGGCTACACCTTC. Its translation is CASSQSSGFYGYTF.

The V call is TRBV29-1, the J call TRBJ1-1; maybe TRBD1 (6 bases). The germline gives CDR1 SQVTM, CDR2 ANQGSEA. This CDR3 has 16 residues. V lost 6 bases to trimming and J lost 0 bases, with 20 bases between them. The CDR3 loop reads CSVKAMTGNMNTEAFF. CDR3 sequence (DNA): TGCAGCGTCAAGGCGATGACAGGCAACATGAACACTGAAGCTTTCTTT.

This clone was recorded once. The chain combines TRBV4-2 with TRBJ2-1, with D uncertain. From germline, CDR1 is LGHNA and CDR2 YNFKEQ. V lost 0 bases and J 3 bases, leaving 3 bases between the germline ends. The CDR3 covers 13 residues. As DNA, the CDR3 is TGTGCCAGCAGCCAAGAGAGCTACAATGAGCAGTTCTTC. Translating it yields CASSQESYNEQFF.

This clone was observed once. The V and J genes are TRBV3-1 (or the pseudogene TRBV3-2) and TRBJ2-5, with 9 bases lining up with TRBD2. CDR1 is LGHDT and CDR2 is YNNKEL in the germline V gene (reference sequence). The CDR3 is 15 residues long. With V trimmed by 5 bases and J by 5 bases, 9 bases remained unmatched. The CDR3 sequence is CASSSGLAGMETQYF. In DNA form, the CDR3 reads TGTGCCAGCAGCTCGGGGCTAGCGGGGATGGAGACCCAGTACTTC.

As DNA, the CDR3 is TGTGCCACGAGCGGACAGGCACCCTACGAGCAGTACTTC. Its protein product is CATSGQAPYEQYF. The chain uses TRBV2 and TRBJ2-7, with 7 bases matching TRBD1. In germline, CDR1 is SNHLY, CDR2 FYNNEI. The CDR3 is made up of 13 amino acids. J gave up 2 bases and V 10 bases, and 8 bases lay outside the gene matches.

This clone was found a few times. The rearrangement links TRBV27 to TRBJ1-1; D is perhaps TRBD1 (6 bases). This CDR3 contains 17 residues. V was clipped by 5 bases and J by 0 bases, with 19 bases between them. Per germline, CDR1 MNHEY and CDR2 SMNVEV (reference sequence). The chain's CDR3 is CASSTYLQGYMNTEAFF. The CDR3 DNA reads as TGTGCCAGCAGTACCTACCTGCAGGGGTATATGAACACTGAAGCTTTCTTT.

The chain recombines TRBV7-3 with TRBJ2-1; 15 positions agree with TRBD2. In germline, CDR1 is SGHTA, CDR2 FQGTGA. CDR3 length: 18 amino acids. Germline trimming cut 7 bases from V and 0 bases from J; bases unmatched to any gene: 7. CDR3 amino acids: CASNRTSGGASSYNEQFF. CDR3 DNA: TGTGCCAGCAACCGGACTAGCGGGGGGGCTAGCTCCTACAATGAGCAGTTCTTC.

The V gene is TRBV6-2 or TRBV6-3, the J gene TRBJ1-1; TRBD1 agrees at 7 bases. CDR1 is MNHEY and CDR2 is SVGEGT in the germline V gene. The CDR3 covers 14 residues. V lost 0 bases, J lost 8 bases, and 6 bases stayed unmatched. For the CDR3, the DNA is TGTGCCAGCAGTTACTCGATCCCGACAGGGGAAGCTTTCTTT. Encoded protein: CASSYSIPTGEAFF.

The gene calls are TRBV2 and TRBJ1-3; D ambiguous. V lost 2 bases to trimming and J lost 1 base, with 9 bases between them. The germline V gene encodes CDR1 SNHLY and CDR2 FYNNEI. The CDR3 length is 15 residues. The CDR3 DNA sequence: TGTGCCAGCAGTGAACCCCGGAGGTCTGGAAACACCATATATTTT. This codes for CASSEPRRSGNTIYF.

The chain employs TRBV29-1 and TRBJ1-1; perhaps TRBD1 as D (5 bases). Germline CDR1 SQVTM, CDR2 ANQGSEA. This CDR3 comprises 14 residues. V was clipped by 2 bases and J by 1 base, with 11 bases between them. This CDR3 reads CSVERGSRNTEAFF. The CDR3 coding sequence is TGCAGCGTTGAAAGGGGATCGAGGAACACTGAAGCTTTCTTT. The full variable domain, completed using reference TRBV29-1 and TRBJ1-1, is SAVISQKPSRDICQRGTSLTIQCQVDSQVTMMFWYRQQPGQSLTLIATANQGSEATYESGFVIDKFPISRPNLTFSTLTVSNMSPEDSSIYLCSVERGSRNTEAFFGQGTRLTVV.

J is TRBJ2-5 and V is TRBV5-6; TRBD1 matches at 10 bases. This CDR3 spans 15 amino acids. Per the germline V gene, CDR1 is SGHDT and CDR2 is YYEEEE. Unmatched junction bases numbered 12, after V lost 3 bases and J lost 10 bases. CDR3 sequence reads: CASSSYSGTGVIQYF. The DNA of the CDR3 is TGTGCCAGCAGCTCTTACTCCGGGACAGGGGTGATCCAGTACTTC. The whole variable domain, remainder taken from reference TRBV5-6 and TRBJ2-5, is DAGVTQSPTHLIKTRGQQVTLRCSPKSGHDTVSWYQQALGQGPQFIFQYYEEEERQRGNFPDRFSGHQFPNYSSELNVNALLLGDSALYLCASSSYSGTGVIQYFGPGTRLLVL.

The sample holds one count of this clone. The chain couples TRBV30 to TRBJ2-7, with D perhaps TRBD1 (6 bases). V was cut by 3 bases and J by 5 bases, with 17 bases left in between. CDR1 and CDR2 (germline): GTSNPN, SVGIG (reference sequence). The CDR3 spans 14 residues. The CDR3 sequence is CAWSPGAPPHEQYF. CDR3 bases: TGTGCCTGGAGCCCAGGGGCACCCCCCCACGAGCAGTACTTC.

The rearrangement joins TRBV7-8 to TRBJ2-3; 8 nucleotides line up with TRBD1. Germline CDR1 SGHVS, CDR2 FQNEAQ. This CDR3 has 16 amino acids. V was pared by 5 bases and J by 3 bases, with 10 bases of the junction left unmatched. The CDR3 DNA is TGTGCCAGCAGCCGAGTATCGGGACAGGAGACAGATACGCAGTATTTT. It specifies CASSRVSGQETDTQYF.

The chain carries TRBV10-3 and TRBJ1-2, with 11 bases identical to TRBD1. J gave up 1 base and V 10 bases, and 8 bases lay outside the gene matches. The CDR3 consists of 15 residues. Germline V gene data show CDR1 as ENHRY and CDR2 as SYGVKD. The CDR3 sequence: CATLSGTGGNYGYTF. CDR3 coding DNA: TGTGCCACCCTCTCCGGGACAGGGGGTAACTATGGCTACACCTTC.

The chain carries TRBV12-5 and TRBJ1-2; no reliable D call. V gave up 0 bases and J gave up 4 bases, with 15 bases separating them. The CDR3 extends over 16 amino acids. Germline lookup yields CDR1 LGHNT and CDR2 FRNRAP. The CDR3 region is CASGLVLGQAVYGYTF. DNA of the CDR3: TGTGCTAGTGGTTTGGTACTTGGGCAGGCCGTCTATGGCTACACCTTC.

This chain links TRBV3-1 (or the pseudogene TRBV3-2) with TRBJ2-1, with a possible D match to TRBD2 (7 bases). Germline V lookup: CDR1 LGHDT, CDR2 YNNKEL (reference sequence). The length of the CDR3 is 13 residues. Trimming stripped 1 base from V and 12 bases from J, with 13 bases between. The CDR3 protein is CASSQVGGAGQFF. DNA of the CDR3: TGTGCCAGCAGCCAAGTTGGGGGGGCCGGGCAGTTCTTC.

V and J are TRBV4-3 and TRBJ1-1; the D gene is possibly TRBD1 (5 bases). Germline V gene lookup returns CDR1 LGHNA and CDR2 YSLEER. This CDR3 region has 17 residues. V lost 4 bases, J lost 3 bases, and 21 bases lay in between. CDR3 bases: TGCGCCAGCAGCCTTCGACTAGGGAGGGGTTGGGACACTGAAGCTTTCTTT. Translating it yields CASSLRLGRGWDTEAFF.

There are a few counts of this clone. The chain couples TRBV15 to TRBJ1-4; D is perhaps TRBD1 (6 bases). The CDR3 spans 16 residues. The germline gives CDR1 LNHNV, CDR2 YYDKDF (reference sequence). V lost 5 bases to trimming and J lost 3 bases, with 16 bases between them. The CDR3 sequence: CATSSTVDSANEKLFF. For the CDR3, the DNA is TGTGCCACCAGCTCCACCGTGGACAGTGCTAATGAAAAACTGTTTTTT.

The chain has TRBV7-9 and TRBJ1-4, with D unresolved. The germline V gene encodes CDR1 SEHNR and CDR2 FQNEAQ (reference sequence). V was clipped by 5 bases and J by 8 bases, with 21 bases between them. This CDR3 spans 16 amino acids. The CDR3 nucleotides read TGTGCCAGCAGCCTACCCTCGGGGTCATGGGGAGAAAAACTGTTTTTT. This encodes CASSLPSGSWGEKLFF.

This rearrangement joins TRBV5-1 to TRBJ1-1; D uncertain. V was trimmed by 0 bases and J by 0 bases, leaving 6 bases between them. The CDR3 loop spans 14 amino acids. From germline, CDR1 is SGHRS and CDR2 YFSETQ. The DNA of the CDR3 is TGCGCCAGCAGCTTGGAGTCAGTGAACACTGAAGCTTTCTTT. Translating gives CASSLESVNTEAFF.

This chain's CDR3 is CASSQDTGLWYEQYF. The CDR3 DNA reads TGCGCCAGCAGCCAAGACACAGGGTTGTGGTACGAGCAGTACTTC. The genes are TRBV4-3 and TRBJ2-7; D may be TRBD1 (6 bases). Deletions cut 0 bases from V and 4 bases from J, with 13 bases between. CDR3 length: 15 residues. The germline V gene encodes CDR1 LGHNA and CDR2 YSLEER.

The rearrangement joins TRBV6-2 or TRBV6-3 to TRBJ1-1; D remains ambiguous. Germline V CDR1 and CDR2: MNHEY, SVGEGT. CDR3 length: 14 residues. The V end was cut by 3 bases, the J end by 5 bases, with 13 bases between. CDR3 sequence reads: CASSYSRSETEAFF. The CDR3 nucleotides are TGTGCCAGCAGTTATTCACGGTCGGAGACTGAAGCTTTCTTT.